This TCR beta chain was identified in a study of blood T cell repertoires in COVID-19. Background on the study: The United States, Italy and Spain were the sources of the acute and convalescent COVID-19 samples.

How the authors handled the data: By means of reference gene primer amplification, nucleated cell counts were estimated. Profiled with immunoSEQ multiplex PCR; TCRdb holds only in-frame clones, not every one. V and J calls and clone size come straight from that table; D and trimming were deduced from the DNA. The sample carries approximately 88,000 clones, 75% to 80% recorded once. There are 13 residues in the CDR3. Germline assignment: CDR1 SGHNT and CDR2 YYREEE (reference sequence). With 3 bases clipped from V and 9 bases from J, the junction kept 6 bases outside the gene matches. Patients of the Seattle cohort, enrolled during active infection, were followed longitudinally.

The sequence was obtained from a man between 65 and 79 years old with COVID-19, enrolled during active disease. The sequencing input was peripheral blood. The rearrangement uses TRBV5-4 and TRBJ2-1; 7 bases are a match to TRBD1. The CDR3 spells CASSSGQAGEQFF. The CDR3, as DNA: TGTGCCAGCAGCTCTGGACAGGCTGGTGAGCAGTTCTTC.